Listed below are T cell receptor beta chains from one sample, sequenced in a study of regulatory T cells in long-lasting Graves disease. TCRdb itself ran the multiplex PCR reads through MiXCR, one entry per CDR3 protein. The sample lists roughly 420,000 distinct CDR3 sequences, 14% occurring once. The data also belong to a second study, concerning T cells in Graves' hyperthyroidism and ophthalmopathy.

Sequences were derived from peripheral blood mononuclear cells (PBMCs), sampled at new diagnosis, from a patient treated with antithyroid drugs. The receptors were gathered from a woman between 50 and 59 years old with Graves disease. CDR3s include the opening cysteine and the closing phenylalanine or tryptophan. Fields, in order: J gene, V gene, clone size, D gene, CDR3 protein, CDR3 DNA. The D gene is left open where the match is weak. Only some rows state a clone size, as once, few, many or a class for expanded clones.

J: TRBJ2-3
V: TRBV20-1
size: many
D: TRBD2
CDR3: CSASPGTSVSDTQYF
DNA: TGCAGTGCTAGTCCCGGGACTAGTGTGTCAGATACGCAGTATTTT

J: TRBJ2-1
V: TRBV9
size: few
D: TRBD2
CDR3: CASSPPLGTSNEQFF
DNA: TGTGCCAGCAGCCCCCCCCTCGGGACTAGCAATGAGCAGTTCTTC

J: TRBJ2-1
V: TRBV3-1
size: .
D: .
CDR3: CAISRANNEQFF
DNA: TGTGCCATCAGCCGAGCCAACAATGAGCAGTTCTTC

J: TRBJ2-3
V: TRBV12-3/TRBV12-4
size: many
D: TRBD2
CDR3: CASRGLAGAVDTQYF
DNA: TGTGCCAGCAGGGGACTAGCGGGAGCTGTAGATACGCAGTATTTT

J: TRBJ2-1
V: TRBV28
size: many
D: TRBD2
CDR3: CASKESGLVKSYNEQFF
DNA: TGTGCCAGCAAGGAATCGGGACTAGTCAAGTCCTACAATGAGCAGTTCTTC

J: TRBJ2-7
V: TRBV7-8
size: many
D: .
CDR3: CASSLDYRASSYEQYF
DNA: TGTGCCAGCAGCTTAGATTATAGGGCTAGTTCCTACGAGCAGTACTTC

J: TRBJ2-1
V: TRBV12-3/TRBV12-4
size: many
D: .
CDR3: CASSFPRNEQFF
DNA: TGTGCCAGCAGTTTTCCACGCAATGAGCAGTTCTTC

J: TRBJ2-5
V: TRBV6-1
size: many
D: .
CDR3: CASNPQGTETQYF
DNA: TGTGCCAGCAACCCACAGGGAACAGAGACCCAGTACTTC

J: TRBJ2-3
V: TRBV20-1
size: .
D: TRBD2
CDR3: CSATSGGTDTQYF
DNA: TGCAGTGCTACTAGCGGAGGCACAGATACGCAGTATTTT

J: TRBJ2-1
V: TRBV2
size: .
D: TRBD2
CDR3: CASSIGAGDYNEQFF
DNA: TGTGCCAGCAGTATAGGAGCGGGAGACTACAATGAGCAGTTCTTC

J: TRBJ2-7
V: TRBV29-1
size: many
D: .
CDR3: CSGAWGASYEQYF
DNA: TGCAGCGGTGCTTGGGGGGCCTCCTACGAGCAGTACTTC

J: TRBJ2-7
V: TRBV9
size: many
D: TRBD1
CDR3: CASSVAPTGGEQYF
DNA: TGTGCCAGCAGCGTAGCGCCGACAGGGGGCGAGCAGTACTTC

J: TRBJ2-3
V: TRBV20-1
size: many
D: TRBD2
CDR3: CSGRAGVGNTDTQYF
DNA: TGCAGTGGACGAGCGGGAGTCGGGAACACAGATACGCAGTATTTT

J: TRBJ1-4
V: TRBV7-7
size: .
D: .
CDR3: CASNPRQAGSLF
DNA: TGTGCTAGCAACCCGAGACAGGCCGGGTCGCTTTTT

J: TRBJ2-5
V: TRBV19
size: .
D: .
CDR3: CASSIGARAQETQYF
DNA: TGTGCCAGTAGTATAGGAGCGAGGGCTCAAGAGACCCAGTACTTC

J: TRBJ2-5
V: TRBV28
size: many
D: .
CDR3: CASSRGLETQYF
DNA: TGTGCCAGCAGCCGGGGCCTGGAGACCCAGTACTTC

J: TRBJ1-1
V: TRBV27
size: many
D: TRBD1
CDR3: CASSRDSPMNTEAFF
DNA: TGTGCCAGCAGTAGGGACAGCCCAATGAACACTGAAGCTTTCTTT

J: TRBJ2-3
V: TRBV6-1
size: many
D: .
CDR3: CASSDEGDTQYF
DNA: TGTGCCAGCAGTGATGAGGGGGATACGCAGTATTTT

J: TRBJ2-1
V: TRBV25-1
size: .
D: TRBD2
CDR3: CASSDTSGRAYNEQFF
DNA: TGTGCCAGCAGTGACACTAGCGGGAGGGCCTACAATGAGCAGTTCTTC

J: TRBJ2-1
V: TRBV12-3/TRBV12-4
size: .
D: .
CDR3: CASSYQTPIYNEQFF
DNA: TGTGCCAGCAGTTACCAAACTCCGATCTACAATGAGCAGTTCTTC

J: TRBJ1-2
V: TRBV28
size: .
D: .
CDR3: CASSLEQIHGYTF
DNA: TGTGCCAGCAGTTTAGAACAGATCCATGGCTACACCTTC

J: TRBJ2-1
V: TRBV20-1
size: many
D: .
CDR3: CSARDSSRGDNEQFF
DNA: TGCAGTGCTAGAGATAGTAGCCGGGGTGACAATGAGCAGTTCTTC

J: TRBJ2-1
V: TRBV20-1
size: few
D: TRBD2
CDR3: CSARVGGAGVEQFF
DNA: TGCAGTGCTAGAGTTGGTGGAGCGGGAGTTGAGCAGTTCTTC

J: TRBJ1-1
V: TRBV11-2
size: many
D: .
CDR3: CASRRAGMNTEAFF
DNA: TGTGCCAGCAGGCGGGCAGGTATGAACACTGAAGCTTTCTTT

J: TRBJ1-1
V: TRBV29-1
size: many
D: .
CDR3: CSVDPQEGTEAFF
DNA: TGCAGCGTTGATCCTCAGGAGGGCACTGAAGCTTTCTTT

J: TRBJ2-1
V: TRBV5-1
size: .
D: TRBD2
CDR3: CASSPGTTGNEQFF
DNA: TGCGCCAGCAGCCCCGGGACTACCGGCAATGAGCAGTTCTTC

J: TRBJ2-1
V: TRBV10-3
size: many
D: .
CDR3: CAINMGLESDEQFF
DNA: TGTGCCATCAATATGGGACTGGAAAGCGATGAGCAGTTCTTC

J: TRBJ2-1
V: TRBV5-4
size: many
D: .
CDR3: CASSLQGGEQFF
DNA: TGTGCCAGCAGCTTGCAGGGGGGTGAGCAGTTCTTC

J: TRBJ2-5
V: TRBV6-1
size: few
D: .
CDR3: CASSRRGDQETQYF
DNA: TGTGCCAGCAGTCGTCGCGGGGATCAAGAGACCCAGTACTTC

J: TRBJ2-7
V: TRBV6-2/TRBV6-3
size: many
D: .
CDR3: CASSYSGGAGYEQYF
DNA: TGTGCCAGCAGTTACAGTGGCGGTGCAGGCTACGAGCAGTACTTC

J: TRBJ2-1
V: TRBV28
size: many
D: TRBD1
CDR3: CASIRDRAISNEQFF
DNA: TGTGCCAGCATTCGGGACAGGGCTATTAGCAATGAGCAGTTCTTC

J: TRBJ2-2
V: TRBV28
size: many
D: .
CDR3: CASSLSGRSNTGELFF
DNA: TGTGCCAGCAGTTTATCCGGGCGTTCGAACACCGGGGAGCTGTTTTTT